A single sample gave rise to the 17 T cell receptor beta chains below, sequenced in a study of cytomegalovirus exposure and HLA in healthy donors. PCR amplification relied on 60 Vbeta primers (plus 13 Jbeta primers). The data were produced by immunoSEQ multiplex PCR, yet TCRdb's version contains in-frame clones alone and is incomplete. Here the sample spans about 140,000 clones, over 75% being singletons. The sample comprised PBMCs. Receptors were obtained from a man between 50 and 59 years old in good health and CMV-seronegative.

This clone was detected only once. J is TRBJ2-7 and V is TRBV19, with 8 bases aligning to TRBD1. The V segment lost 3 bases and the J segment 1 base; nucleotides outside the gene matches: 5. This CDR3 region has 15 residues. In germline, CDR1 is LNHDA, CDR2 SQIVND (reference sequence). The CDR3 spells CASSISGTGSYEQYF. The CDR3 nucleotides read TGTGCCAGTAGTATTTCCGGGACAGGTTCCTACGAGCAGTACTTC.

The genes are TRBV19 and TRBJ2-1, with D unclear. This CDR3 has 15 amino acids. The V end was cut by 3 bases, the J end by 0 bases, with 9 bases between. The germline V gene encodes CDR1 LNHDA and CDR2 SQIVND (reference sequence). The CDR3 protein is CASSIASSSYNEQFF. The CDR3 nucleotides are TGTGCCAGTAGTATTGCTTCGAGCTCCTACAATGAGCAGTTCTTC.

The rearrangement joins TRBV5-1 to TRBJ1-1; D may be TRBD1 (5 bases). V was pared by 3 bases and J by 1 base, with 10 bases between. Per the germline V gene, CDR1 is SGHRS and CDR2 is YFSETQ. This CDR3 has 14 amino acids. CDR3 sequence reads: CASSSRVENTEAFF. The CDR3 bases are TGCGCCAGCAGCTCCAGGGTGGAGAACACTGAAGCTTTCTTT.

The CDR3: CASSKRQYGDSSLGEAFF. The CDR3, as DNA: TGTGCCAGCAGCAAACGACAGTACGGAGACTCCTCCCTTGGTGAAGCTTTCTTT. This chain links TRBV7-9 with TRBJ1-1; D perhaps matches TRBD1 (5 bases). CDR3 length: 18 amino acids. Trimming cost V 5 bases and J 7 bases, with 29 bases left between them. Germline values: CDR1 SEHNR, CDR2 FQNEAQ (reference sequence). The full variable domain, rest sourced from reference TRBV7-9 and TRBJ1-1, is DTGVSQNPRHKITKRGQNVTFRCDPISEHNRLYWYRQTLGQGPEFLTYFQNEAQLEKSRLLSDRFSAERPKGSFSTLEIQRTEQGDSAMYLCASSKRQYGDSSLGEAFFGQGTRLTVV.

This clone appeared a few times. V usage is TRBV9 and J usage is TRBJ2-3; 13 nucleotides agree with TRBD2. The CDR3 covers 18 residues. Germline V gene lookup returns CDR1 SGDLS and CDR2 YYNGEE. Trimming took 4 bases from V and 0 from J; bases not matched to a gene: 8. The CDR3 bases are TGTGCCAGCAGCTTTCGGACTAGCGGGGGCTCTAGCACAGATACGCAGTATTTT. Translation: CASSFRTSGGSSTDTQYF. Full variable domain (outside the CDR3, taken from reference TRBV9 and TRBJ2-3): DSGVTQTPKHLITATGQRVTLRCSPRSGDLSVYWYQQSLDQGLQFLIQYYNGEERAKGNILERFSAQQFPDLHSELNLSSLELGDSALYFCASSFRTSGGSSTDTQYFGPGTRLTVL.

This chain uses TRBV6-5 with TRBJ2-7; TRBD1 matches at 9 bases. The germline CDR1 and CDR2 sequences are MNHEY and SVGAGI. V was pared by 5 bases and J by 2 bases, with 7 bases of the junction left unmatched. The CDR3 spans 15 residues. The CDR3 loop reads CASSKTGGITYEQYF. The CDR3 coding sequence is TGTGCCAGCAGTAAAACAGGGGGCATCACCTACGAGCAGTACTTC.

In DNA form, the CDR3 reads TGTGCCAGCAGTGGGACTAGCGGGGGTAATACGCAGTATTTT. Translating it yields CASSGTSGGNTQYF. The rearrangement links TRBV2 to TRBJ2-3; TRBD2 aligns across 13 bases. Per germline, CDR1 SNHLY and CDR2 FYNNEI. With V trimmed by 4 bases and J by 7 bases, 2 bases remained unmatched. CDR3 length equals 14 residues. Using reference TRBV2 and TRBJ2-3 for the parts outside the CDR3, the full variable domain is EPEVTQTPSHQVTQMGQEVILRCVPISNHLYFYWYRQILGQKVEFLVSFYNNEISEKSEIFDDQFSVERPDGSNFTLKIRSTKLEDSAMYFCASSGTSGGNTQYFGPGTRLTVL.

The sample holds a few counts of this clone. V and J are TRBV5-1 and TRBJ1-2; D remains unclear. The CDR3 extends over 13 amino acids. Trimming shortened V by 4 bases and J by 4 bases, and 11 bases separated the two germline ends. Germline V lookup: CDR1 SGHRS, CDR2 YFSETQ. The CDR3 nucleotides read TGCGCCAGCAGCGAGGACTTTACCTATGGCTACACCTTC. This sequence encodes CASSEDFTYGYTF.

The table lists this clone with a few counts. The chain is built from TRBV2 and TRBJ2-3; 10 nucleotides line up with TRBD2. The V gene's germline CDR1 is SNHLY and CDR2 FYNNEI. This CDR3 is 15 amino acids long. With 8 bases clipped from V and 0 bases from J, the junction kept 5 bases outside the gene matches. CDR3 sequence: CASGRLAGSTDTQYF. DNA of the CDR3: TGTGCCAGCGGGCGACTAGCGGGTAGCACAGATACGCAGTATTTT.

In its sample, this clone was seen once. This chain links TRBV5-4 with TRBJ2-2, with a possible D match to TRBD2 (6 bases). CDR1 SGHNT and CDR2 YYREEE come from the germline V gene (reference sequence). The CDR3 covers 16 residues. V dropped 6 bases and J dropped 5 bases, with 20 bases sitting between them. The DNA for the CDR3 is TGTGCCAGCAACGCCCCCCGAGACAGCGGGACCGGGGAGCTGTTTTTT. Its protein is CASNAPRDSGTGELFF. Full variable domain (missing parts from reference TRBV5-4 and TRBJ2-2): ETGVTQSPTHLIKTRGQQVTLRCSSQSGHNTVSWYQQALGQGPQFIFQYYREEENGRGNFPPRFSGLQFPNYSSELNVNALELDDSALYLCASNAPRDSGTGELFFGEGSRLTVL.

V is TRBV6-5 and J is TRBJ2-1; D remains ambiguous. Germline V gene sequence: CDR1 MNHEY, CDR2 SVGAGI. The CDR3 is 16 amino acids. Deletions cut 0 bases from V and 0 bases from J, with 9 bases between. This CDR3 is CASSYSGFSSYNEQFF. As DNA, the CDR3 is TGTGCCAGCAGTTACTCCGGGTTCTCCTCCTACAATGAGCAGTTCTTC.

The V call is TRBV9, the J call TRBJ2-3, with TRBD1 matching 8 bases. CDR1 SGDLS and CDR2 YYNGEE come from the germline V gene. The CDR3 spans 15 residues. Unmatched junction bases numbered 6, after V lost 5 bases and J lost 1 base. The CDR3, as DNA: TGTGCCAGCAGACCAGGGGGCGCAGGCACAGATACGCAGTATTTT. Its translation: CASRPGGAGTDTQYF.

The V gene is TRBV27, the J gene TRBJ1-5; possibly TRBD1 for D (6 bases). Trimming took 2 bases from V and 4 from J, leaving 18 bases between them. This CDR3 comprises 17 residues. Germline V gene lookup returns CDR1 MNHEY and CDR2 SMNVEV (reference sequence). The CDR3 reads CASSLKGQRTDNQPQHF. The CDR3, as DNA: TGTGCCAGCAGTTTAAAGGGGCAGCGGACAGATAATCAGCCCCAGCATTTT.

The chain carries TRBV9 and TRBJ1-4; 8 bases match TRBD1. The trim removed 4 bases at V and 7 bases at J, leaving 3 bases unmatched. The CDR3 covers 13 residues. Germline-derived CDR1 and CDR2 are SGDLS and YYNGEE. The DNA of the CDR3 is TGTGCCAGCAGCAGGACAGGGACTGAAAAACTGTTTTTT. Protein sequence: CASSRTGTEKLFF.

The rearrangement uses TRBV27 and TRBJ2-3, with TRBD2 matching 16 bases. This CDR3 is built from 16 residues. The V and J ends lost 9 bases and 5 bases, in that order; junction bases with no gene match: 8. Germline assignment: CDR1 MNHEY and CDR2 SMNVEV (reference sequence). CDR3 amino acids: CARGTSGRVLGDTQYF. CDR3 DNA sequence: TGTGCCAGGGGGACTAGCGGGAGGGTCCTGGGAGATACGCAGTATTTT.

The CDR3 sequence is CASSLEGGYNSPLHF. CDR3 sequence (DNA): TGTGCCAGCAGTTTAGAAGGGGGCTATAATTCACCCCTCCACTTT. The V call is TRBV28, the J call TRBJ1-6; D may be TRBD1 (6 bases). The V and J ends lost 2 bases and 3 bases respectively, with 8 bases between them. The CDR3 is 15 residues long. Per the germline V gene, CDR1 is MDHEN and CDR2 is SYDVKM.

The rearrangement links TRBV4-1 to TRBJ2-5, with 7 bases identical to TRBD2. The CDR3 sequence is 17 residues long. The V gene end was trimmed by 1 base and the J gene end by 4 bases; junction bases not matched to a gene: 12. Germline V lookup: CDR1 MGHRA, CDR2 YSYEKL. CDR3 sequence (DNA): TGCGCCAGCAGCCAAGGATGGAGTAGCGGGCCAGGAGAGACCCAGTACTTC. The encoded protein is CASSQGWSSGPGETQYF.